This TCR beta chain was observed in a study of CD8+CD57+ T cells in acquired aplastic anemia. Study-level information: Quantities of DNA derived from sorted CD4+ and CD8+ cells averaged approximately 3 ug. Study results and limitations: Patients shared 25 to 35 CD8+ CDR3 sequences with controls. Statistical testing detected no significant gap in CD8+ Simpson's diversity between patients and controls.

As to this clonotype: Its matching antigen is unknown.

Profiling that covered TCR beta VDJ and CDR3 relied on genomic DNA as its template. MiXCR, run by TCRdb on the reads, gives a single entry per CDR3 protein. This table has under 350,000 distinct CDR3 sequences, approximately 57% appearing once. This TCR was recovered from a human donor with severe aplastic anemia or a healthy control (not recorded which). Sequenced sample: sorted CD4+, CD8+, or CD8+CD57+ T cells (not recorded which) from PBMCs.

The CDR3 DNA is TGTGCCAGCAGCCAAGATATGGGGGGACAGCAGTACTTC. Amino acids: CASSQDMGGQQYF. The chain employs TRBV14 and TRBJ2-7, with a weak D call TRBD2 (6 bases). This CDR3 spans 13 amino acids. Germline values: CDR1 SGHDN, CDR2 FVKESK. V gave up 0 bases and J gave up 8 bases, with 11 bases separating them.